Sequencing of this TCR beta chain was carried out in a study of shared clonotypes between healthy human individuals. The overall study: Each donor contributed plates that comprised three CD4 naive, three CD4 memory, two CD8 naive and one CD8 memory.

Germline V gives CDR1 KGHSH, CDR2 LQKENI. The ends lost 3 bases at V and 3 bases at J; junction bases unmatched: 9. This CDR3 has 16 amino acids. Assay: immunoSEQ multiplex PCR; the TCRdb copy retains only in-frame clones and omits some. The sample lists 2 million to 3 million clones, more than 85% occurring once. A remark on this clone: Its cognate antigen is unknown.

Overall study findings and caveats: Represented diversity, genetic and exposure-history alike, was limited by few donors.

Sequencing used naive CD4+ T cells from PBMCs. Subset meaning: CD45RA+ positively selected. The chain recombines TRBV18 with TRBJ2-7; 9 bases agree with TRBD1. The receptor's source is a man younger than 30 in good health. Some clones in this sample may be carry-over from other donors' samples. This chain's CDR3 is CASSPRGDRARYEQYF. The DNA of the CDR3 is TGTGCCAGCTCACCTAGGGGGGACAGGGCACGCTACGAGCAGTACTTC.